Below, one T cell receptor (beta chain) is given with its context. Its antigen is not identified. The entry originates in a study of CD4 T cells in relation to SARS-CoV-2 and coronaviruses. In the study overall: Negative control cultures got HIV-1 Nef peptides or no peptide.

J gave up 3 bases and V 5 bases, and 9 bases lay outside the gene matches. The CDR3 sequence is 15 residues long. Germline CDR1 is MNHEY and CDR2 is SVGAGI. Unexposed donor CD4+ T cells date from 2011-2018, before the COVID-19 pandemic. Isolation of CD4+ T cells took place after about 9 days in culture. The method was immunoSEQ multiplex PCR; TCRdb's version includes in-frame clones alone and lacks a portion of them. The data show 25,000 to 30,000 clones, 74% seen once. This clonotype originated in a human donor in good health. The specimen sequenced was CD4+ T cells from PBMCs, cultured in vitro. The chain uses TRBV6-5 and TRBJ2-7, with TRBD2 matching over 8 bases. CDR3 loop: CASSPRVLAGYEQYF. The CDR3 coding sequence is TGTGCCAGCAGTCCCCGGGTTCTAGCGGGCTACGAGCAGTACTTC.